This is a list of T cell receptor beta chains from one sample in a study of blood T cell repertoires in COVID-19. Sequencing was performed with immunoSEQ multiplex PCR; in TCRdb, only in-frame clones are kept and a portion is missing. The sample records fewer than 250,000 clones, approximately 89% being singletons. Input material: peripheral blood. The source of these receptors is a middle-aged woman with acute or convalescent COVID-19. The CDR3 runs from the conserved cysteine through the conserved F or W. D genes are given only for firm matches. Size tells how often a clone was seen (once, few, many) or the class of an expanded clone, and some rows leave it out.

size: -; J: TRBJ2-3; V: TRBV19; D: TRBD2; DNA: TGTGCCAGTAGTATGGGAAGCGGGGCCGGCACAGATACGCAGTATTTT; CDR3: CASSMGSGAGTDTQYF
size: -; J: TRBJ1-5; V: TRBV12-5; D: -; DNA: TGTGCTAGTGGTTTGGTTGACCCTCAGGGGCTCAATCAGCCCCAGCATTTT; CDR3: CASGLVDPQGLNQPQHF
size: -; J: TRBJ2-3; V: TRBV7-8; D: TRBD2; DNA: TGTGCCAGCAGCCCAGGGACTAGCGGGAGCACAGATACGCAGTATTTT; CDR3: CASSPGTSGSTDTQYF
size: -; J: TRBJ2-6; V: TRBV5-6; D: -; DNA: TGTGCCAGCAGCTTGCTTGGGGCCAACGTCCTGACTTTC; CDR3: CASSLLGANVLTF
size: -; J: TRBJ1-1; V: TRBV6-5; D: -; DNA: TGTGCCAGCACCCGGGAGGGGTGGGGCACTGAAGCTTTCTTT; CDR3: CASTREGWGTEAFF
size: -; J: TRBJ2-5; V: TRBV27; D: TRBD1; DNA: TGTGCCAGCAGTGGGACAGGGTTCGGTGGGGAGACCCAGTACTTC; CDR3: CASSGTGFGGETQYF
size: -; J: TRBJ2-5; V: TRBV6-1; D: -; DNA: TGTGCCAGCAGTGAACGAGGGTTCGTACAAGAGACCCAGTACTTC; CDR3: CASSERGFVQETQYF
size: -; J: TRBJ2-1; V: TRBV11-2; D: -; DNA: TGTGCCAGCAGCTTAGATGGATCTAGAGCGGATGAGCAGTTCTTC; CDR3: CASSLDGSRADEQFF
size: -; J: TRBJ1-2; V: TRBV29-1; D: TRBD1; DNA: TGCAGCGTTGAAGGGTCTACAGGGGACTATGGCTACACCTTC; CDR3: CSVEGSTGDYGYTF
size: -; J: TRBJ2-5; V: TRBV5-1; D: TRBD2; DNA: TGCGCCAGCAGCCCCCGGGTGGCGGGGGGTCAGGAGACCCAGTACTTC; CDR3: CASSPRVAGGQETQYF
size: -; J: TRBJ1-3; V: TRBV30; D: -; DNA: TGTGCCGCCGCGGGGGGCTCTGGAAACACCATATATTTT; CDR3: CAAAGGSGNTIYF
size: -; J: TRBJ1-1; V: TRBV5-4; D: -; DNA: TGTGCCAGCAGCTTGCTAGCAGACGGTGAAGCTTTCTTT; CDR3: CASSLLADGEAFF
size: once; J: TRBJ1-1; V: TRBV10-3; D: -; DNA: TGTGCCATCACGTTAGGGGATAACACTGAAGCTTTCTTT; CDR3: CAITLGDNTEAFF
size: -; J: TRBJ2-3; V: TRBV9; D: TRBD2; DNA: TGTGCCAGCAGCGTAGCTGCGGGGGGTAGCACAGATACGCAGTATTTT; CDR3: CASSVAAGGSTDTQYF
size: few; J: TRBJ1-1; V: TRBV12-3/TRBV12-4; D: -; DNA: TGTGCCAGCAGTTTCGTCGAGGGAGCGGCTTTCTTT; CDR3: CASSFVEGAAFF
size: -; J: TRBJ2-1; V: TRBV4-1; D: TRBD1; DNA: TGCGCCAGCAGCCAAGAACCAGGGGGTTTGGTTTACAATGAGCAGTTCTTC; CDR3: CASSQEPGGLVYNEQFF
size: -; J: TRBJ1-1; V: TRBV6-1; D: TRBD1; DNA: TGTGCCAGCAGTGAAAGAAGGGGGCTAGGCACTGAAGCTTTCTTT; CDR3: CASSERRGLGTEAFF
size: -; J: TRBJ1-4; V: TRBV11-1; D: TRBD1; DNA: TGTGCCAGCCCGTCCCGGGACAGGGGGCGAGGTGAAAAACTGTTTTTT; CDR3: CASPSRDRGRGEKLFF
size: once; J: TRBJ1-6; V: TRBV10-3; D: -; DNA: TGTGCCATCAGTGAAAGAGGGGGCTCCTATAATTCACCCCTCCACTTT; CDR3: CAISERGGSYNSPLHF
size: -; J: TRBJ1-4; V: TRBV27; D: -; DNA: TGTGCCAGCAGTTTACGGTCGGAGAATGAAAAACTGTTTTTT; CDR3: CASSLRSENEKLFF